The next 12 T cell receptor beta chains were all read from a single sample in a study of human T cells and chemical hapten exposure. Time point specified: patch test 1, 2 weeks after DPC sensitization. As to treatment: therapeutic diphenylcyclopropenone sensitization with weekly scalp DPC. Each CDR3 protein gets one entry after TCRdb re-called the RACE reads with MiXCR. This table holds about 71,000 distinct CDR3 sequences, 9.8% found once. This specimen was whole blood, taken in connection with sensitization to the hapten diphenylcyclopropenone (DPC). The receptors here all came from a woman in her thirties or forties with alopecia areata. Some clones in this sample may be carry-over from other donors' samples.

This clonotype was seen more than once but under ten times. The rearrangement uses TRBV29-1 and TRBJ1-1; tentative D call: TRBD1 (5 bases). Germline V gene data show CDR1 as SQVTM and CDR2 as ANQGSEA. Trimming took 7 bases from V and 7 from J, leaving 25 bases between them. The CDR3 sequence is 15 residues long. The CDR3 loop reads CSARDTGGVGGEAFF. The CDR3 DNA reads as TGCAGCGCCCGTGATACCGGGGGGGTTGGAGGTGAAGCTTTCTTT.

Notes on this clonotype: This sequence may be a read error, since a much larger clone differs from it by one base. V is TRBV28 and J is TRBJ2-7; a possible D gene is TRBD1 (6 bases). Deletions cut 5 bases from V and 6 bases from J, with 20 bases between. The CDR3 has 15 amino acids. Per germline, CDR1 MDHEN and CDR2 SYDVKM. CDR3 sequence: CASSTPGTWGGEQYF. CDR3 DNA: TGTGCCAGCAGTACGCCCGGGACATGGGGCGGCGAGCAGTACTTC.

The chain recombines TRBV30 with TRBJ2-1; D might be TRBD2 (6 bases). The V gene's germline CDR1 is GTSNPN and CDR2 SVGIG (reference sequence). V was cut by 7 bases and J by 10 bases, with 17 bases left in between. CDR3 size: 12 residues. CDR3 DNA sequence: TGTGCCTCCCTTGGGGACTGGGAAGAGCAGTTCTTC. Its protein product is CASLGDWEEQFF.

On this clonotype: One end of the junction does not line up with germline, which may come from a read error. This chain joins TRBV27 and TRBJ2-3; D ambiguous. This CDR3 is 11 amino acids long. Germline lookup yields CDR1 MNHEY and CDR2 SMNVEV (reference sequence). The CDR3 protein is CASSSTYTQYF. CDR3 coding DNA: TGTGCCAGCAGTTCCACATATACGCAGTATTTT.

The gene calls are TRBV4-2 and TRBJ1-5; 12 bases fit TRBD1. The CDR3 consists of 17 residues. CDR1 and CDR2 (germline): LGHNA, YNFKEQ. V gave up 4 bases and J gave up 5 bases; unmatched junction bases: 9. The CDR3, as DNA: TGTGCCAGCAGCCTTTTTCCCGGGACAGGGGGCGATCAGCCCCAGCATTTT. Encoded protein: CASSLFPGTGGDQPQHF.

This clonotype was counted only a few times. The chain joins TRBV7-2 to TRBJ2-3; 8 nucleotides agree with TRBD2. The germline V gene has CDR1 SGHTA and CDR2 FQGNSA. This CDR3 is 15 amino acids long. The J segment lost 6 bases and the V segment lost 7 bases, leaving 12 bases of the junction unmatched. The CDR3 reads CASTTNAGGQDTQYF. The CDR3 nucleotides read TGTGCCAGCACTACAAATGCGGGGGGCCAGGATACGCAGTATTTT. The full variable domain, in which reference TRBV7-2 and TRBJ2-3 provide the parts outside the CDR3, is GAGVSQSPSNKVTEKGKDVELRCDPISGHTALYWYRQSLGQGLEFLIYFQGNSAPDKSGLPSDRFSAERTGGSVSTLTIQRTQQEDSAVYLCASTTNAGGQDTQYFGPGTRLTVL.

This clonotype occurred many times. This CDR3 is CSARSPGQGNEQFF. The DNA of the CDR3 is TGCAGTGCTAGGTCGCCGGGACAGGGAAATGAGCAGTTCTTC. This chain joins TRBV20-1 and TRBJ2-1; 9 positions match TRBD1. J gave up 7 bases and V 3 bases, and 7 bases lay outside the gene matches. The CDR3 is 14 amino acids. CDR1 and CDR2 (germline): DFQATT, SNEGSKA (reference sequence).

The table lists this clonotype with a few counts. The genes are TRBV2 and TRBJ2-5; weak D call: TRBD2 (6 bases). Per germline, CDR1 SNHLY and CDR2 FYNNEI. V lost 1 base and J 4 bases, leaving 13 bases between the germline ends. This CDR3 region has 15 residues. Here the CDR3 DNA reads TGTGCCAGCAGTGAAGACCCCTGGAGGGGAGAGACCCAGTACTTC. Translated, it gives CASSEDPWRGETQYF.

In its sample, this clonotype was seen many times. The CDR3 DNA reads TGTGCCAGCCTTACTAGCGGAAAAGAGACCCAGTACTTC. Its translation: CASLTSGKETQYF. V and J are TRBV28 and TRBJ2-5; 8 bases fit TRBD2. The CDR3 covers 13 residues. Trimming at V came to 8 bases and at J to 3 bases, leaving 5 bases not matched to a gene. The germline V gene encodes CDR1 MDHEN and CDR2 SYDVKM.

The chain employs TRBV14 and TRBJ1-4, with 7 bases lining up with TRBD1. Germline lookup yields CDR1 SGHDN and CDR2 FVKESK. The CDR3 is made up of 17 amino acids. V lost 8 bases to trimming and J lost 8 bases; unmatched junction nucleotides: 20. The CDR3 DNA sequence: TGTGCCAGCTCGACAGGGACCGGGGGCCCATTCTTGGAAAAACTGTTTTTT. Protein sequence: CASSTGTGGPFLEKLFF.

This clonotype appeared many times. The chain carries TRBV20-1 and TRBJ2-5; D might be TRBD1 (6 bases). V dropped 3 bases and J dropped 3 bases, with 8 bases sitting between them. Germline lookup yields CDR1 DFQATT and CDR2 SNEGSKA (reference sequence). This CDR3 has 12 amino acids. The chain's CDR3 is CSASHREETQYF. The DNA for the CDR3 is TGCAGTGCTAGCCACAGGGAAGAGACCCAGTACTTC.

The sample holds many counts of this clonotype. The chain recombines TRBV6-2 or TRBV6-3 with TRBJ1-5, with D perhaps TRBD1 (5 bases). CDR1 is MNHEY, CDR2 SVGEGT, per germline. CDR3 length: 15 residues. Trimming removed 6 bases at V and 0 bases at J, with 12 bases between. For the CDR3, the DNA is TGTGCCAGCAGCTTGGACATCTATAGCAATCAGCCCCAGCATTTT. Translation gives CASSLDIYSNQPQHF.